This T cell receptor beta chain comes out of a study of T-cell reconstitution after alpha-beta-depleted transplantation in children. Note on this clonotype: The antigen is undetermined.

General study findings and limits: After transplant, at about two months, alpha-beta T cells were reportedly derived from several hundred expanded graft clones. After one year, T-cell counts and TCRbeta diversity mostly came from new T cells.

During its preparation, the TCRbeta library received unique molecular identifiers. Using its own MiXCR run on the PCR reads, TCRdb lists one record per CDR3 protein. The sample consists of about 440,000 distinct CDR3 sequences, 43% of them appearing once. The V gene end was trimmed by 2 bases and the J gene end by 3 bases; junction bases not matched to a gene: 12. Germline V CDR1 and CDR2: SGHAT, FQNNGV. This CDR3 is built from 20 residues. The sequence came from a girl aged 2 to 9 with aplastic anemia, due to receive a stem cell transplant. The specimen was PBMCs, collected before TCRalphabeta/CD19-depleted stem cell transplant. This chain joins TRBV11-2 and TRBJ2-3; TRBD2 agrees at 15 bases. Here the CDR3 reads CASSLLSKGTSGGITDTQYF. CDR3 coding DNA: TGTGCCAGCAGCTTATTATCGAAGGGGACTAGCGGGGGGATAACAGATACGCAGTATTTT.